Following are 32 T cell receptor beta chains from one sample sequenced in a study of blood T cell repertoires in COVID-19. The protocol was immunoSEQ multiplex PCR, while the TCRdb copy is restricted to in-frame clones and leaves out a portion. This table has 100,000 to 150,000 clones, roughly 85% appearing once. The source material was peripheral blood. Receptor source: a man older than 75 with active or convalescent COVID-19.

Concerning this clone itself: The sample holds other DNA sequences that translate to the same CDR3. The chain employs TRBV6-5 and TRBJ1-1; unclear D gene. The CDR3 has 14 residues. V was shortened by 0 bases and J by 1 base, with 6 bases between the two germline ends. Looked up from germline, CDR1 is MNHEY and CDR2 is SVGAGI. CDR3 nucleotides: TGTGCCAGCAGTTACTCTTACAGGAACACTGAAGCTTTCTTT. This gives the protein CASSYSYRNTEAFF.

The chain has TRBV19 and TRBJ2-2, with TRBD1 matching 9 bases. The germline V gene encodes CDR1 LNHDA and CDR2 SQIVND (reference sequence). Trimming cost V 4 bases and J 10 bases; bases outside gene matches: 13. CDR3 length: 16 residues. CDR3 DNA sequence: TGTGCCAGTAGTACCGGGACAGGGTCCCGTAGGTCGGAGCTGTTTTTT. Translation: CASSTGTGSRRSELFF.

V usage is TRBV10-1 and J usage is TRBJ1-2; D is possibly TRBD1 (5 bases). The V end was cut by 4 bases, the J end by 2 bases, with 11 bases between. This CDR3 has 14 residues. Germline CDR1 is WNHNN and CDR2 is SYGVQD (reference sequence). The CDR3 spells CASSGGTLNYGYTF. CDR3 nucleotides: TGCGCCAGCAGTGGCGGGACGCTGAACTATGGCTACACCTTC.

This chain connects TRBV11-2 to TRBJ1-1; D perhaps matches TRBD1 (6 bases). Germline CDR1 and CDR2: SGHAT and FQNNGV. Trimming pared 2 bases from V and 4 bases from J, leaving 20 bases between. CDR3 length equals 17 residues. The CDR3 is CASSLPPGWGQATEAFF. The CDR3 nucleotides are TGTGCCAGCAGCTTACCCCCCGGGTGGGGGCAGGCCACTGAAGCTTTCTTT.

V and J are TRBV18 and TRBJ2-5; D is undetermined. The CDR3 length is 16 residues. Trimming pared 1 base from V and 0 bases from J, leaving 12 bases between. CDR1 and CDR2 (germline): KGHSH, LQKENI. The chain's CDR3 is CASSPRDSTNQETQYF. CDR3 bases: TGTGCCAGCTCACCACGAGACTCCACGAACCAAGAGACCCAGTACTTC.

The chain combines TRBV7-9 with TRBJ2-7; 10 positions match TRBD2. This CDR3 has 17 residues. The V segment lost 2 bases and the J segment 1 base; nucleotides outside the gene matches: 8. Germline CDR1 and CDR2: SEHNR and FQNEAQ (reference sequence). DNA for the CDR3: TGTGCCAGCAGCTTACTCCTAGCGGGAGTCTCATCCTACGAGCAGTACTTC. This encodes CASSLLLAGVSSYEQYF. Full variable domain (rest looked up from reference TRBV7-9 and TRBJ2-7): DTGVSQNPRHKITKRGQNVTFRCDPISEHNRLYWYRQTLGQGPEFLTYFQNEAQLEKSRLLSDRFSAERPKGSFSTLEIQRTEQGDSAMYLCASSLLLAGVSSYEQYFGPGTRLTVT.

The chain couples TRBV29-1 to TRBJ1-2; tentatively, D is TRBD1 (5 bases). Trimming removed 4 bases at V and 7 bases at J, with 10 bases between. The CDR3 covers 11 residues. In germline, CDR1 is SQVTM, CDR2 ANQGSEA. CDR3 amino acids: CSVGQGRGYTF. DNA for the CDR3: TGCAGCGTTGGGCAGGGCCGTGGCTACACCTTC.

The chain is built from TRBV19 and TRBJ1-6; 8 nucleotides agree with TRBD1. Per the germline V gene, CDR1 is LNHDA and CDR2 is SQIVND (reference sequence). Unmatched junction bases numbered 0, after V lost 2 bases and J lost 6 bases. The CDR3 consists of 14 residues. In DNA form, the CDR3 reads TGTGCCAGTAGTATAACAGGGGGTAATTCACCCCTCCACTTT. It translates to CASSITGGNSPLHF.

V usage is TRBV18 and J usage is TRBJ1-1; weak D call: TRBD1 (6 bases). Per the germline V gene, CDR1 is KGHSH and CDR2 is LQKENI. The CDR3 is made up of 14 amino acids. V lost 3 bases and J 4 bases, leaving 12 bases between the germline ends. The CDR3 loop reads CASSPRLGGTEAFF. CDR3 bases: TGTGCCAGCTCACCGCGTCTAGGGGGCACTGAAGCTTTCTTT. The variable domain in full, with the rest retrieved from reference TRBV18 and TRBJ1-1, is NAGVMQNPRHLVRRRGQEARLRCSPMKGHSHVYWYRQLPEEGLKFMVYLQKENIIDESGMPKERFSAEFPKEGPSILRIQQVVRGDSAAYFCASSPRLGGTEAFFGQGTRLTVV.

V usage is TRBV6-5 and J usage is TRBJ1-1; 8 nucleotides agree with TRBD1. This CDR3 is built from 15 residues. Germline V lookup: CDR1 MNHEY, CDR2 SVGAGI. V gave up 6 bases and J gave up 4 bases; unmatched junction bases: 10. This chain's CDR3 is CASSRPTGVPTEAFF. In DNA, the CDR3 is TGTGCCAGCAGCCGACCGACAGGGGTCCCCACTGAAGCTTTCTTT.

The gene calls are TRBV5-1 and TRBJ2-5; tentative D call: TRBD2 (6 bases). Trimming left V 4 bases short and J 5 bases short, with 15 bases between. Germline V gene lookup returns CDR1 SGHRS and CDR2 YFSETQ. The CDR3 has 14 amino acids. The DNA for the CDR3 is TGCGCCAGCAGCCGGGAGCAGGGAAGGGAGACCCAGTACTTC. Its protein product is CASSREQGRETQYF.

V and J are TRBV2 and TRBJ1-1, with 7 bases aligning to TRBD1. The CDR3 is 14 amino acids. Germline values: CDR1 SNHLY, CDR2 FYNNEI. J gave up 3 bases and V 7 bases, and 8 bases lay outside the gene matches. As DNA, the CDR3 is TGTGCCAGCACCCTTGACAGGGCCTACACTGAAGCTTTCTTT. Protein sequence: CASTLDRAYTEAFF.

The J gene is TRBJ2-7, the V gene TRBV4-2; the D gene is possibly TRBD2 (5 bases). Germline V gene data show CDR1 as LGHNA and CDR2 as YNFKEQ. V was shortened by 4 bases and J by 2 bases, with 15 bases between the two germline ends. This CDR3 comprises 15 residues. DNA of the CDR3: TGTGCCAGCAGCCCCGCGGGTGGGCAGACCTACGAGCAGTACTTC. Encoded protein: CASSPAGGQTYEQYF.

This chain links TRBV6-5 with TRBJ2-1; tentative D call: TRBD1 (5 bases). The CDR3 totals 14 residues. V lost 6 bases and J 6 bases, leaving 15 bases between the germline ends. CDR1 is MNHEY and CDR2 is SVGAGI in the germline V gene. The chain's CDR3 is CASSFRQTVNEQFF. DNA of the CDR3: TGTGCCAGCAGCTTCCGACAGACCGTCAATGAGCAGTTCTTC.

V and J are TRBV25-1 and TRBJ2-2; TRBD1 matches 8 bases. Per germline, CDR1 MGHDK and CDR2 SYGVNS. The length of the CDR3 is 15 residues. With 2 bases clipped from V and 7 bases from J, the junction kept 6 bases outside the gene matches. The CDR3 protein is CASSERQGRGGELFF. CDR3 sequence (DNA): TGTGCCAGCAGTGAACGACAGGGGAGAGGCGGGGAGCTGTTTTTT.

V gene TRBV7-2 combines with J gene TRBJ2-2, with a weak D call TRBD1 (5 bases). Germline V gene data show CDR1 as SGHTA and CDR2 as FQGNSA. Trimming pared 2 bases from V and 2 bases from J, leaving 12 bases between. The length of the CDR3 is 16 residues. CDR3 residues: CASSLQSGLNTGELFF. The CDR3 DNA reads as TGTGCCAGCAGCTTACAGTCAGGGCTAAACACCGGGGAGCTGTTTTTT.

In nucleotides, the CDR3 is TGTGCCAGCAGCTCCCTCGGAGGGAGCGAGCAGTACTTC. Its protein product is CASSSLGGSEQYF. This chain links TRBV11-2 with TRBJ2-7; TRBD2 is a possible D gene (6 bases). The V and J ends lost 4 bases and 6 bases respectively, with 13 bases between them. Germline V gene data show CDR1 as SGHAT and CDR2 as FQNNGV. The CDR3 loop spans 13 amino acids.

The J gene is TRBJ1-1, the V gene TRBV20-1; maybe TRBD1 (5 bases). The CDR3 has 13 amino acids. Looked up from germline, CDR1 is DFQATT and CDR2 is SNEGSKA (reference sequence). Trimming removed 3 bases at V and 8 bases at J, with 16 bases between. CDR3 protein: CSASILQVGEAFF. In nucleotides, the CDR3 is TGCAGTGCTAGTATTTTACAGGTGGGGGAAGCTTTCTTT.

In its sample, this clone was seen a few times. This chain links TRBV6-5 with TRBJ1-5; possibly TRBD1 for D (6 bases). The length of the CDR3 is 13 residues. Germline-derived CDR1 and CDR2 are MNHEY and SVGAGI. Between the trimmed V and J ends, which lost 10 bases and 1 base, there was a span of 11 bases. Here the CDR3 DNA reads TGTGCCACCAGGGGAGGGAGCAATCAGCCCCAGCATTTT. Its translation: CATRGGSNQPQHF.

This rearrangement joins TRBV29-1 to TRBJ1-1; D is undetermined. The germline gives CDR1 SQVTM, CDR2 ANQGSEA. The CDR3 is made up of 13 amino acids. Trimming removed 6 bases from V and 4 bases from J, with 15 bases in between. CDR3 sequence: CSVSPVEGTEAFF. The DNA of the CDR3 is TGCAGCGTGTCCCCTGTGGAGGGCACTGAAGCTTTCTTT.

The CDR3 protein is CATSDFDRGSETQYF. The CDR3 DNA is TGTGCCACCAGTGATTTCGACAGGGGAAGTGAGACCCAGTACTTC. This chain joins TRBV24-1 and TRBJ2-5; 8 nucleotides line up with TRBD1. Germline V gives CDR1 KGHDR, CDR2 SFDVKD. The CDR3 contains 15 residues. Trimming cost V 1 base and J 5 bases; bases outside gene matches: 5.

The rearrangement links TRBV19 to TRBJ1-5; TRBD1 matches 11 bases. Germline CDR1 reads LNHDA; CDR2 reads SQIVND (reference sequence). V shed 3 bases and J 8 bases; nucleotides not matched to a gene: 3. CDR3 size: 14 residues. In nucleotides, the CDR3 is TGTGCCAGTAGTATTCGGGACAGGGGGGAGCCCCAGCATTTT. Its protein is CASSIRDRGEPQHF.

The genes are TRBV3-1 (or the pseudogene TRBV3-2) and TRBJ1-1; perhaps TRBD1 as D (6 bases). V lost 3 bases to trimming and J lost 2 bases, with 10 bases between them. This CDR3 spans 14 amino acids. From germline, CDR1 is LGHDT and CDR2 YNNKEL (reference sequence). The CDR3, as DNA: TGTGCCAGCAGCCAGCCAGGGGTTAACACTGAAGCTTTCTTT. It is translated as CASSQPGVNTEAFF.

This CDR3 is CASSQRGGYTDTQYF. The CDR3 region has the DNA TGTGCCAGCAGTCAGCGGGGGGGCTACACAGATACGCAGTATTTT. This sequence joins TRBV27 and TRBJ2-3, with 10 bases matching TRBD2. This CDR3 region has 15 residues. Germline values: CDR1 MNHEY, CDR2 SMNVEV (reference sequence). V trimming: 5 bases; J trimming: 2 bases; junction bases outside the gene matches: 4.

This chain links TRBV12-3 or TRBV12-4 with TRBJ1-1; 8 bases map to TRBD1. The CDR3 is 13 amino acids. With 8 bases clipped from V and 3 bases from J, the junction kept 5 bases outside the gene matches. CDR3 in amino acids: CASGDRRHTEAFF. The CDR3 DNA reads as TGTGCCAGCGGGGACAGGAGGCACACTGAAGCTTTCTTT.

The chain combines TRBV25-1 with TRBJ1-4; 8 nucleotides match TRBD1. The CDR3 consists of 15 residues. The J segment lost 6 bases and the V segment lost 4 bases, leaving 7 bases of the junction unmatched. CDR1 and CDR2 from the germline V gene are MGHDK and SYGVNS. The CDR3 DNA follows: TGTGCCAGCAGTGCCCACAGGGGGACTTATGAAAAACTGTTTTTT. Translated: CASSAHRGTYEKLFF.

The CDR3 loop reads CASSLRQASETQYF. The CDR3 DNA reads TGTGCCAGCAGTTTACGCCAGGCATCGGAGACCCAGTACTTC. The chain links TRBV27 to TRBJ2-5; no reliable D call. Germline CDR1 and CDR2: MNHEY and SMNVEV (reference sequence). Trimming stripped 2 bases from V and 5 bases from J, with 12 bases between. The CDR3 extends over 14 amino acids.

This clone was seen a few times. This sequence joins TRBV4-2 and TRBJ1-4; 8 bases match TRBD1. This CDR3 is 15 amino acids long. Germline loops: CDR1 LGHNA, CDR2 YNFKEQ. V lost 0 bases, J lost 7 bases, and 4 bases stayed unmatched. The CDR3 DNA reads as TGTGCCAGCAGCCAAGATCGACAGGGGTCTGAAAAACTGTTTTTT. It is translated as CASSQDRQGSEKLFF.

The chain couples TRBV24-1 to TRBJ2-1; TRBD2 matches at 8 bases. This CDR3 is built from 15 residues. CDR1 is KGHDR, CDR2 SFDVKD, per germline. With 8 bases clipped from V and 1 base from J, the junction kept 6 bases outside the gene matches. CDR3 loop: CATTGRGESYNEQFF. CDR3 nucleotide sequence: TGTGCCACCACGGGGCGGGGGGAATCCTACAATGAGCAGTTCTTC.

This CDR3 is CASSEFWVGAYTGELFF. CDR3 in DNA: TGTGCCAGCAGTGAATTTTGGGTGGGAGCATACACCGGGGAGCTGTTTTTT. This chain joins TRBV2 and TRBJ2-2, with TRBD2 as a possible D gene (5 bases). The CDR3 contains 17 residues. Trimming removed 2 bases at V and 3 bases at J, with 16 bases between. The germline gives CDR1 SNHLY, CDR2 FYNNEI.

The rearrangement links TRBV20-1 to TRBJ2-5; D remains ambiguous. The CDR3 is made up of 10 amino acids. Per germline, CDR1 DFQATT and CDR2 SNEGSKA (reference sequence). V lost 5 bases and J lost 4, with 5 bases in between. The CDR3 loop is CSARRETQYF. The DNA for the CDR3 is TGCAGTGCTCGGAGAGAGACCCAGTACTTC.

The chain couples TRBV7-6 to TRBJ1-2; 10 nucleotides align to TRBD1. The CDR3 has 15 amino acids. V was pared by 5 bases and J by 4 bases, with 7 bases of the junction left unmatched. The germline V gene has CDR1 SGHVS and CDR2 FNYEAQ. The CDR3 bases are TGTGCCAGCAGCCCACGGACAGGGGGGCTCTATGGCTACACCTTC. It yields the protein CASSPRTGGLYGYTF. Variable domain in full (rest from reference TRBV7-6 and TRBJ1-2): GAGVSQSPRYKVTKRGQDVALRCDPISGHVSLYWYRQALGQGPEFLTYFNYEAQQDKSGLPNDRFSAERPEGSISTLTIQRTEQRDSAMYRCASSPRTGGLYGYTFGSGTRLTVV.